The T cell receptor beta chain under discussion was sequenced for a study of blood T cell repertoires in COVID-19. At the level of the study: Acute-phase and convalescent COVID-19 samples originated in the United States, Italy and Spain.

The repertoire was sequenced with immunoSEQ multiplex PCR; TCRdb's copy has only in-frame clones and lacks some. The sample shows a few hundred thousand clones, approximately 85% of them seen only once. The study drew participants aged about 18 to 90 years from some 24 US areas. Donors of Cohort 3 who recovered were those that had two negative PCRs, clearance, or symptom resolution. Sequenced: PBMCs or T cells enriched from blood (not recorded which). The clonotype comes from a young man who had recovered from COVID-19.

CDR3 bases: TGTGCCAGCAGCTTAAGTGACAGACCCTACGAGCAGTACTTC. Translating it yields CASSLSDRPYEQYF. This chain connects TRBV7-9 to TRBJ2-7; perhaps TRBD1 as D (5 bases). Germline lookup yields CDR1 SEHNR and CDR2 FQNEAQ (reference sequence). This CDR3 spans 14 amino acids. Trimming cost V 2 bases and J 2 bases, with 10 bases left between them.